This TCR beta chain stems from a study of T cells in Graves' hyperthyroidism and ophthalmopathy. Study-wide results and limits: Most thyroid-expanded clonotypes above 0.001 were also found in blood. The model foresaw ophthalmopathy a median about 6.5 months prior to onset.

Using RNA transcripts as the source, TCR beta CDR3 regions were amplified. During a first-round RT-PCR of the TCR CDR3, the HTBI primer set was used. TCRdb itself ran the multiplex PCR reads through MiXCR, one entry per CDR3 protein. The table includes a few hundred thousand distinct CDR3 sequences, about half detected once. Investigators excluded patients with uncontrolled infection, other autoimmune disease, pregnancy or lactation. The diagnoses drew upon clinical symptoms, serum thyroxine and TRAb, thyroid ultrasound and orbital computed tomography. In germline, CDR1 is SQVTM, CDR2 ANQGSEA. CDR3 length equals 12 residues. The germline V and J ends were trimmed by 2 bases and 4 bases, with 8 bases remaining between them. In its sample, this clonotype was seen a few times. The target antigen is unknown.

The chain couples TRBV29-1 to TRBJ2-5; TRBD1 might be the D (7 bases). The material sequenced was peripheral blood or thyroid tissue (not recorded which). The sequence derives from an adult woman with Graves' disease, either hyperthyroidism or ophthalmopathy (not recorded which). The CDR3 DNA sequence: TGCAGCGTTGAACAGGGGGGAGAGACCCAGTACTTC. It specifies CSVEQGGETQYF.